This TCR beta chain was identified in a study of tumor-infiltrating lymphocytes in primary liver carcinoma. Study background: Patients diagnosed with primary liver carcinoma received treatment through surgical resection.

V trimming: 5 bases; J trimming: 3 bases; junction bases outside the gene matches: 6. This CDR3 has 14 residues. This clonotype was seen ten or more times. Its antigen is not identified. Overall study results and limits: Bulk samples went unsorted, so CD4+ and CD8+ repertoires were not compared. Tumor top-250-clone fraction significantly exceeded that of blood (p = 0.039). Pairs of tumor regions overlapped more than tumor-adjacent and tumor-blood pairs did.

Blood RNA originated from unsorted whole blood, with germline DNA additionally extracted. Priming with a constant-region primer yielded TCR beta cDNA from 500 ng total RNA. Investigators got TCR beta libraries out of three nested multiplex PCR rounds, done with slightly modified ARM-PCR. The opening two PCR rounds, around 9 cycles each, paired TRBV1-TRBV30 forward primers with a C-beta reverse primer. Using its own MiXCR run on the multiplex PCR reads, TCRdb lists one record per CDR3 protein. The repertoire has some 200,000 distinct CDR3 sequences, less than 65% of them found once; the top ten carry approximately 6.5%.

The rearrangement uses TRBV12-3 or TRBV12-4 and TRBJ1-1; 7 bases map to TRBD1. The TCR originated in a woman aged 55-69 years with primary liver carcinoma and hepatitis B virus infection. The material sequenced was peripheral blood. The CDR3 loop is CASSRQGGDTEAFF. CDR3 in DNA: TGTGCCAGCAGTCGACAGGGTGGTGACACTGAAGCTTTCTTT.